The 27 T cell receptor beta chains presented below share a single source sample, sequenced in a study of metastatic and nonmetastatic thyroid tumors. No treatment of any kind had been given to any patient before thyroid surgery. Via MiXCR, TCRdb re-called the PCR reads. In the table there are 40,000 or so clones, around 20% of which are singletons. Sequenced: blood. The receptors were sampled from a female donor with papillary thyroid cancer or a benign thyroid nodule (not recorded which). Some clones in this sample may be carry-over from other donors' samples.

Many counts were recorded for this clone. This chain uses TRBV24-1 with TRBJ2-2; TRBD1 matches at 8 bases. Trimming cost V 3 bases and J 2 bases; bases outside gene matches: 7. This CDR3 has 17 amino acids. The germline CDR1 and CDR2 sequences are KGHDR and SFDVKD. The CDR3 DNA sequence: TGTGCCACCAGTGATATGACAGGGGACGTTAACACCGGGGAGCTGTTTTTT. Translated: CATSDMTGDVNTGELFF.

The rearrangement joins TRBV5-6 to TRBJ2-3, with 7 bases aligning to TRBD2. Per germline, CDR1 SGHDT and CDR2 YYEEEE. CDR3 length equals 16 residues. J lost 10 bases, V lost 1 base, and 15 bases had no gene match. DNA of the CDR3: TGTGCCAGCAGCTTGTCTTGGCTAGCGGCCCCCGGTTCGCAGTATTTT. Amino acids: CASSLSWLAAPGSQYF.

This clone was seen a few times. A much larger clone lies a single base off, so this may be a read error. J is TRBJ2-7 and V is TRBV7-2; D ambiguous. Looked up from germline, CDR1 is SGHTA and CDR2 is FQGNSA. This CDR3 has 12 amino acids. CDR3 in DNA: TGCGCCAGCAGCGTGAATTTGTACGAGCAGTACTTC. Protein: CASSVNLYEQYF.

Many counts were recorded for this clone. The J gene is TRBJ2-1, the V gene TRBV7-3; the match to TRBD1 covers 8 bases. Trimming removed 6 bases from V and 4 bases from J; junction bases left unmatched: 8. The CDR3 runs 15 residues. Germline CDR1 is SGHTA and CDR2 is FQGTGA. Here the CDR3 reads CASRPRDRSYNEQFF. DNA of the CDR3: TGTGCCAGCAGACCCCGGGACAGGTCGTACAATGAGCAGTTCTTC.

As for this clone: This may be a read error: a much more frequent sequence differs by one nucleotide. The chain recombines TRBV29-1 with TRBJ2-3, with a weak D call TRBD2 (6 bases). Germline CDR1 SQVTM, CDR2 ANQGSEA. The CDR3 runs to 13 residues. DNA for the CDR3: TGTTGGGGGAGGACTTTCGGCACAGATACGCAGTATTTT. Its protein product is CWGRTFGTDTQYF.

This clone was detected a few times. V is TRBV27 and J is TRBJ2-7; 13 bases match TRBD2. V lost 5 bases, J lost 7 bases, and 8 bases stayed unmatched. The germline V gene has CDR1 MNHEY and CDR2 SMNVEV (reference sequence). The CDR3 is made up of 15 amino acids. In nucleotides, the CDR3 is TGTGCCAGCAGTCCCGGGACTAGCGGGACGGGGGAGCAGTACTTC. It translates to CASSPGTSGTGEQYF.

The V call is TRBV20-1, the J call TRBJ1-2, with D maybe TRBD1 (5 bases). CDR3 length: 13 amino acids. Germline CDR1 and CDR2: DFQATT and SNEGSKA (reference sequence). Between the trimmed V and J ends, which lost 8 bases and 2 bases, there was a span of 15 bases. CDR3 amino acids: CSLEGLENYGYTF. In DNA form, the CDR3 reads TGCAGTTTGGAGGGGCTTGAGAACTATGGCTACACCTTC.

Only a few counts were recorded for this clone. The CDR3 DNA is TGTGCCAGTAGTTCCACTCCAGGACAGACTTCACCCCTCCACTTT. Its translation: CASSSTPGQTSPLHF. The V call is TRBV19, the J call TRBJ1-6; TRBD1 is a possible D gene (6 bases). CDR1 LNHDA and CDR2 SQIVND come from the germline V gene (reference sequence). The CDR3 spans 15 residues. Trimming cost V 5 bases and J 9 bases, with 17 bases left between them. The full variable domain, its missing parts supplied by reference TRBV19 and TRBJ1-6, is DGGITQSPKYLFRKEGQNVTLSCEQNLNHDAMYWYRQDPGQGLRLIYYSQIVNDFQKGDIAEGYSVSREKKESFPLTVTSAQKNPTAFYLCASSSTPGQTSPLHFGNGTRLTVT.

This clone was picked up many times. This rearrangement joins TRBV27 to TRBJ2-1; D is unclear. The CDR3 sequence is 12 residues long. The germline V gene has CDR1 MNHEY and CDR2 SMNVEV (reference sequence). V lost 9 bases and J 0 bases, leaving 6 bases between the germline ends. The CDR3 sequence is CARGPSYNEQFF. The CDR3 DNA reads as TGTGCCAGGGGCCCCTCCTACAATGAGCAGTTCTTC.

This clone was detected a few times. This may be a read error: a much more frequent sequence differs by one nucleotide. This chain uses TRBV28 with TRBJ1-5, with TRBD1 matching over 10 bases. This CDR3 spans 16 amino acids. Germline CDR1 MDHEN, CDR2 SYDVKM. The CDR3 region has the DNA TGTGCTAGCAGTTTGACAGGGGGCTGGTTCAGTCAGCCCCAGCATTTT. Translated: CASSLTGGWFSQPQHF.

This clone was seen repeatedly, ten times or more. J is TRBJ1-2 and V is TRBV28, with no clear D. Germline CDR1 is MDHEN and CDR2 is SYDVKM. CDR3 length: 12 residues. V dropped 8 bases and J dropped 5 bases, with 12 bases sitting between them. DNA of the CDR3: TGTGCCAGCTCCAGACCGGTTTATGGCTACACCTTC. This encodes CASSRPVYGYTF.

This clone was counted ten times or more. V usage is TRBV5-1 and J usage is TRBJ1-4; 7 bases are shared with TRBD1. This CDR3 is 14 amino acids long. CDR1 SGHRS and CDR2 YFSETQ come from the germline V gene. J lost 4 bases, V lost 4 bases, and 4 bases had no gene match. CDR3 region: CASSRQGDNEKLFF. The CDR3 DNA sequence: TGCGCCAGCAGCCGACAGGGAGATAATGAAAAACTGTTTTTT.

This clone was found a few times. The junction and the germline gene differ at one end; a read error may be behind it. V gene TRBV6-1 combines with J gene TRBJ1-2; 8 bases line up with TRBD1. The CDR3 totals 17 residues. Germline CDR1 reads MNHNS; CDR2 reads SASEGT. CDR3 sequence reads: CASTPLVTGVSVYRYTF. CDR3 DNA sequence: TGTGCCAGCACCCCATTGGTGACAGGGGTCTCGGTCTATCGCTACACCTTC.

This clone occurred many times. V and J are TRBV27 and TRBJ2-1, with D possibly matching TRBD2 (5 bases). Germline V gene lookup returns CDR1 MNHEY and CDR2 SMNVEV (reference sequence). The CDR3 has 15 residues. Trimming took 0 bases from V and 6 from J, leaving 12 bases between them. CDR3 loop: CASSLSPRRGNEQFF. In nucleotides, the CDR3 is TGTGCCAGCAGTTTATCTCCAAGACGGGGCAATGAGCAGTTCTTC.

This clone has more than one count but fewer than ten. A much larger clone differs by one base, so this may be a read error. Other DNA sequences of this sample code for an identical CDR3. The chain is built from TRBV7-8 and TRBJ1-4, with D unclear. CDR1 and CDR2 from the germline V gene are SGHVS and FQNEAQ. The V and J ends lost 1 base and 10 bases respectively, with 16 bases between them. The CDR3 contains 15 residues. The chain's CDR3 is CASSLEPQPPGKLFF. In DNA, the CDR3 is TGTGCCAGCAGCTTAGAGCCTCAGCCTCCCGGAAAACTGTTTTTT.

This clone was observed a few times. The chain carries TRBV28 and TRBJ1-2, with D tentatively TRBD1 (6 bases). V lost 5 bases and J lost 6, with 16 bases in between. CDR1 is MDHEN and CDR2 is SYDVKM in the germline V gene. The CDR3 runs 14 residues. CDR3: CASSPDTGSHGYTF. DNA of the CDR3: TGTGCCAGCAGTCCAGATACAGGGTCCCATGGCTACACCTTC.

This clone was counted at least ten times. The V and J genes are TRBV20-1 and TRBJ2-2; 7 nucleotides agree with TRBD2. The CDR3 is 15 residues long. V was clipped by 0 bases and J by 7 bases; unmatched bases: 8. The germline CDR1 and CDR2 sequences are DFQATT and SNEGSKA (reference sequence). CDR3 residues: CSARDWGGGGGELFF. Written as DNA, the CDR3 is TGCAGTGCTAGAGATTGGGGGGGAGGCGGCGGGGAGCTGTTTTTT.

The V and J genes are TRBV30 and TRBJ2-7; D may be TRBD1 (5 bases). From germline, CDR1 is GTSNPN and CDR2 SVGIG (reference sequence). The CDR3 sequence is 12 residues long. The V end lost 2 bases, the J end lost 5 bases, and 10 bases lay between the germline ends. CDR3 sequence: CAWSFIRDEQYF. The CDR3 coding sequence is TGTGCCTGGAGTTTCATCAGGGACGAGCAGTACTTC.

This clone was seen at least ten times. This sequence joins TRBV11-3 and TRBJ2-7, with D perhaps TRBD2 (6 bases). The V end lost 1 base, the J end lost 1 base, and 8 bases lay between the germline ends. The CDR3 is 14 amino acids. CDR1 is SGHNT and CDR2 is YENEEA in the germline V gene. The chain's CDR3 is CASSLGAGSYEQYF. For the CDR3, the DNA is TGTGCCAGCAGCTTAGGGGCGGGGTCCTACGAGCAGTACTTC. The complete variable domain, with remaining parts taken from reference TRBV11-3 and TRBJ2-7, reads EAGVVQSPRYKIIEKKQPVAFWCNPISGHNTLYWYLQNLGQGPELLIRYENEEAVDDSQLPKDRFSAERLKGVDSTLKIQPAELGDSAVYLCASSLGAGSYEQYFGPGTRLTVT.

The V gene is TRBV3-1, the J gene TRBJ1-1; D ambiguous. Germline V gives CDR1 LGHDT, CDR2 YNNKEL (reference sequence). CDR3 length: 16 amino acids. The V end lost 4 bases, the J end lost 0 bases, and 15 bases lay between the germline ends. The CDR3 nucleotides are TGTGCCAGCAGCCCTGGAAGGAGAACCCTGAACACTGAAGCTTTCTTT. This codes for CASSPGRRTLNTEAFF. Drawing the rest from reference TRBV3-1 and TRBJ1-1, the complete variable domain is DTAVSQTPKYLVTQMGNDKSIKCEQNLGHDTMYWYKQDSKKFLKIMFSYNNKELIINETVPNRFSPKSPDKAHLNLHINSLELGDSAVYFCASSPGRRTLNTEAFFGQGTRLTVV.

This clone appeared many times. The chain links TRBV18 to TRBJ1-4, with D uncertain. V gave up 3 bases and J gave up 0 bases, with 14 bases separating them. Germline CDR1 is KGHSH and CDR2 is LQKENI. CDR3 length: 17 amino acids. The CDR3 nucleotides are TGTGCCAGCTCACCGATTCCCTTAGGAGCAACTAATGAAAAACTGTTTTTT. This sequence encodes CASSPIPLGATNEKLFF. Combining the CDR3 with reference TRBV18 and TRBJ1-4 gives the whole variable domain NAGVMQNPRHLVRRRGQEARLRCSPMKGHSHVYWYRQLPEEGLKFMVYLQKENIIDESGMPKERFSAEFPKEGPSILRIQQVVRGDSAAYFCASSPIPLGATNEKLFFGSGTQLSVL.

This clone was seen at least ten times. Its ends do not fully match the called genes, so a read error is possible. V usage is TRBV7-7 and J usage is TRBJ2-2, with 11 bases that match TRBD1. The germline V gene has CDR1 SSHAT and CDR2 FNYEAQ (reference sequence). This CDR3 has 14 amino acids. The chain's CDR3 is CASSRGQGAGELFF. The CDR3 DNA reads TGTGCTAGCAGCCGTGGACAGGGGGCTGGGGAGCTGTTTTTT. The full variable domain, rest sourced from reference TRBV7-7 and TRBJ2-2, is GAGVSQSPRYKVTKRGQDVTLRCDPISSHATLYWYQQALGQGPEFLTYFNYEAQPDKSGLPSDRFSAERPEGSISTLTIQRTEQRDSAMYRCASSRGQGAGELFFGEGSRLTVL.

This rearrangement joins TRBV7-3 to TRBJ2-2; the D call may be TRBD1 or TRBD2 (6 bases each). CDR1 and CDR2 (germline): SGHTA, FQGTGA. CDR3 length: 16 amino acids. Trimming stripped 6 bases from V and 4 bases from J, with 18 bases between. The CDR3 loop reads CASSRWGRDITGELFF. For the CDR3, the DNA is TGTGCCAGCAGTCGATGGGGGCGGGACATCACCGGGGAGCTGTTTTTT.

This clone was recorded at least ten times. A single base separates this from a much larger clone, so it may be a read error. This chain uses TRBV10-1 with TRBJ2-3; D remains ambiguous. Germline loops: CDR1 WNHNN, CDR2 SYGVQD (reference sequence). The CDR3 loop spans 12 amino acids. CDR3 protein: CTTNGPTDTQYF. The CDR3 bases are TGCACTACCAACGGCCCCACAGATACGCAGTATTTT.

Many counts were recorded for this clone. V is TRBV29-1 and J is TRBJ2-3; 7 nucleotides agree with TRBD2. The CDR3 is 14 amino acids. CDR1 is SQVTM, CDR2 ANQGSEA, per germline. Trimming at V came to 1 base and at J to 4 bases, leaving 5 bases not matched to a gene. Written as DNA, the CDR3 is TGCAGCGTTGAAGCGGGAGGTATCCCAGATACGCAGTATTTT. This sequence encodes CSVEAGGIPDTQYF.

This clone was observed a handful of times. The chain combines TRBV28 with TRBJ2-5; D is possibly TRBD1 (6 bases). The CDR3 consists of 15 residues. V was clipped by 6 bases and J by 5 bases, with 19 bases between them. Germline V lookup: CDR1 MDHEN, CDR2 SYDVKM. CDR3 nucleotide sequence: TGTGCCAGCAGAGAAGTCGGGACAAGGGTGGAGACCCAGTACTTC. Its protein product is CASREVGTRVETQYF. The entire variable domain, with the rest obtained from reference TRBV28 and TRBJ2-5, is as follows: DVKVTQSSRYLVKRTGEKVFLECVQDMDHENMFWYRQDPGLGLRLIYFSYDVKMKEKGDIPEGYSVSREKKERFSLILESASTNQTSMYLCASREVGTRVETQYFGPGTRLLVL.

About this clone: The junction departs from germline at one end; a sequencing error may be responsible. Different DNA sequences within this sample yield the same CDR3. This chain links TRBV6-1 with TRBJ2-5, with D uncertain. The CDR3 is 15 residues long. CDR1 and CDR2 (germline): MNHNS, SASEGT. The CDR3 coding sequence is TGTGCCAGCAGACCCCTCCGGAGCAGTCTGGAGACACAGTACTTC. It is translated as CASRPLRSSLETQYF.